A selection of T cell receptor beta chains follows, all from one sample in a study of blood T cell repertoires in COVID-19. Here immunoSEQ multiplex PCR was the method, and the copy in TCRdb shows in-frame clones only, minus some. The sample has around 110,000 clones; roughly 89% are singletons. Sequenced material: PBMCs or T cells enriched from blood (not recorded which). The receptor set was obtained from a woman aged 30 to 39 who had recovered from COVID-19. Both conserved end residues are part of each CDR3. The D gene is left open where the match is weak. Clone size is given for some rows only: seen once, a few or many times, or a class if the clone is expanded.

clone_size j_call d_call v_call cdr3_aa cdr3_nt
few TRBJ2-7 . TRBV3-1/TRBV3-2 CASSQAPTAISYEQYF TGTGCCAGCAGCCAAGCCCCGACTGCGATCTCTTACGAGCAGTACTTC
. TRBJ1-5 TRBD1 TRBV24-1 CATQRQGGLGQPQHF TGTGCCACCCAACGACAGGGGGGCTTAGGTCAGCCCCAGCATTTT
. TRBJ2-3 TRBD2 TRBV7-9 CASSARGSGMTDTQYF TGTGCCAGCAGCGCACGGGGTAGCGGGATGACAGATACGCAGTATTTT
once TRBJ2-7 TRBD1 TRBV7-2 CASSYEQGVSYEQYF TGTGCCAGCAGCTATGAACAGGGGGTCTCCTACGAGCAGTACTTC
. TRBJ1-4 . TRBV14 CASSQDLAFPNEKLFF TGTGCCAGCAGCCAAGATTTGGCCTTCCCCAATGAAAAACTGTTTTTT
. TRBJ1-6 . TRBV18 CASMPPRTFNSPLHF TGTGCCAGCATGCCCCCTAGGACATTTAATTCACCCCTCCACTTT
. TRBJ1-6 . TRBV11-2 CASSRRGTFGSPLHF TGTGCCAGCAGCCGCCGGGGGACTTTTGGTTCACCCCTCCACTTT
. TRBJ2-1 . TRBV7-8 CASAVGLGYNEQFF TGTGCCAGCGCGGTGGGGCTCGGCTACAATGAGCAGTTCTTC
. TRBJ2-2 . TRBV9 CASSVGGSNTGELFF TGTGCCAGCAGCGTGGGGGGATCGAACACCGGGGAGCTGTTTTTT
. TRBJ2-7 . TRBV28 CASRPRTEVTYEQYF TGTGCCAGCAGGCCCCGGACTGAAGTAACCTACGAGCAGTACTTC